What follows is one T cell receptor beta chain and its context. Germline CDR1 and CDR2: LGHDT and YNNKEL (reference sequence). The CDR3 has 14 amino acids. V dropped 3 bases and J dropped 5 bases, with 13 bases sitting between them. This sample is part of a study of blood T cell repertoires in COVID-19. Study information: PBMCs, B-cell-depleted T cells, or T cells provided the cDNA or gDNA that made up the material.

The data were produced by immunoSEQ multiplex PCR, yet TCRdb's version contains in-frame clones alone and is incomplete. Altogether 150,000 to 200,000 clones are present, about four fifths being singletons, with the ten largest covering around 2.9%. In Seattle, patients joined the study during active infection and were tracked longitudinally. The TCR comes from a woman of 80 years or more with COVID-19, enrolled during active disease. The rearrangement uses TRBV3-1 (or the pseudogene TRBV3-2) and TRBJ2-5, with a weak D call TRBD2 (6 bases). Sequencing used peripheral blood. The CDR3 DNA is TGTGCCAGCAGCCACGGGGGTGCAGGTGAGACCCAGTACTTC. Translation: CASSHGGAGETQYF.